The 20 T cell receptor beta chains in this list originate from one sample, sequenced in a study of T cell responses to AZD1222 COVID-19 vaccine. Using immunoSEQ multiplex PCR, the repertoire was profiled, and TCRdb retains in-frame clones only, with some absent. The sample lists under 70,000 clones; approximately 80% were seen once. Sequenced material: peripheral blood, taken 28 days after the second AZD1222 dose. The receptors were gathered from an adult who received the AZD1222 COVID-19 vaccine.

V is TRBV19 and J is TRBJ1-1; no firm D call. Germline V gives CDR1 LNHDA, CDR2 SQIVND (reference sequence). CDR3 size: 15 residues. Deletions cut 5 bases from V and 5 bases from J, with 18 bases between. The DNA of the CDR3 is TGTGCCAGTAGTCTTTGGACGGCCCGGTCGACTGAAGCTTTCTTT. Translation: CASSLWTARSTEAFF.

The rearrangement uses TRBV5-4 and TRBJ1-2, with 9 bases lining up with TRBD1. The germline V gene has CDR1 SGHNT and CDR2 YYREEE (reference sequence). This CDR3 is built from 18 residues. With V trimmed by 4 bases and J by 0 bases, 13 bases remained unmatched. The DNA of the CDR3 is TGTGCCAGCAGCCGTCCGACAGGGGGTGGCGCCGCTAACTATGGCTACACCTTC. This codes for CASSRPTGGGAANYGYTF. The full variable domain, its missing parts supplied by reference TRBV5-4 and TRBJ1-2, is ETGVTQSPTHLIKTRGQQVTLRCSSQSGHNTVSWYQQALGQGPQFIFQYYREEENGRGNFPPRFSGLQFPNYSSELNVNALELDDSALYLCASSRPTGGGAANYGYTFGSGTRLTVV.

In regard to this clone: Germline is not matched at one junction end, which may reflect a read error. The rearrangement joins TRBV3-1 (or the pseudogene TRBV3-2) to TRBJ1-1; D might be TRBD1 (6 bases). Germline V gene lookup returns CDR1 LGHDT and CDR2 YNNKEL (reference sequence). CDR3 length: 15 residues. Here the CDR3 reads CASSPKTTGNAEAFF. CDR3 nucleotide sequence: TGTGCCAGCAGCCCCAAAACAACAGGGAACGCTGAAGCTTTCTTT.

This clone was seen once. CDR3 loop: CSASHVGYTF. The CDR3 DNA reads as TGCAGTGCTAGTCACGTTGGCTACACCTTC. The chain couples TRBV20-1 to TRBJ1-2, with no clear D. This CDR3 comprises 10 residues. Germline V lookup: CDR1 DFQATT, CDR2 SNEGSKA (reference sequence). Trimming removed 3 bases at V and 7 bases at J, with 6 bases between.

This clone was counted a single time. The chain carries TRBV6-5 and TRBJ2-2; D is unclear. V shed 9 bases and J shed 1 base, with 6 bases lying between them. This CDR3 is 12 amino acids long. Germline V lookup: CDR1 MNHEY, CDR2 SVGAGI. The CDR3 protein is CASRQNTGELFF. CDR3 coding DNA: TGTGCCAGTAGGCAGAACACCGGGGAGCTGTTTTTT.

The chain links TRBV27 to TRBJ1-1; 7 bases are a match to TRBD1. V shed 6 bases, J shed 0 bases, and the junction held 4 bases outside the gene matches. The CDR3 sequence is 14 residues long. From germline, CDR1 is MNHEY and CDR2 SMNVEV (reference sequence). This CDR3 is CASRLGQLNTEAFF. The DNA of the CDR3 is TGTGCCAGCAGACTGGGACAGTTGAACACTGAAGCTTTCTTT.

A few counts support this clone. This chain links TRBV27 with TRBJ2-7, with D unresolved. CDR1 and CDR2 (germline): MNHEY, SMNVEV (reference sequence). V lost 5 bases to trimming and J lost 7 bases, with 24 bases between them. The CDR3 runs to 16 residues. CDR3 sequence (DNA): TGTGCCAGCAGTCATTACCCTCCCGGTAGAGCTTGGGAGCAGTACGTC. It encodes CASSHYPPGRAWEQYV.

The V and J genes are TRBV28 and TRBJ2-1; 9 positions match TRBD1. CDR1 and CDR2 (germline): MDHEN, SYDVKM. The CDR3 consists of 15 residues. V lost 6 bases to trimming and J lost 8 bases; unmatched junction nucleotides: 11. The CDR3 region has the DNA TGTGCCAGCAGCCAACATGGGACAGGGTTGTATGAGCAGTTCTTC. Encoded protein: CASSQHGTGLYEQFF. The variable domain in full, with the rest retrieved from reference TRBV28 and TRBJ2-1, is DVKVTQSSRYLVKRTGEKVFLECVQDMDHENMFWYRQDPGLGLRLIYFSYDVKMKEKGDIPEGYSVSREKKERFSLILESASTNQTSMYLCASSQHGTGLYEQFFGPGTRLTVL.

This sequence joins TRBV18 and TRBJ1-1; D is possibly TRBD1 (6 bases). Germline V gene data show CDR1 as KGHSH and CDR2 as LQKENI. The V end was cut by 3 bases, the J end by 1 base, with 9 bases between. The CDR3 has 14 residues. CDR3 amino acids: CASSPDRSNTEAFF. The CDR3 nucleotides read TGTGCCAGCTCACCGGACAGATCGAACACTGAAGCTTTCTTT.

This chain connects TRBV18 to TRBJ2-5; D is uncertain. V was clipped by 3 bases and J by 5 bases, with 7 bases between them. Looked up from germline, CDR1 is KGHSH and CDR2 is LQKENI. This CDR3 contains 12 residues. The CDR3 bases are TGTGCCAGCTCACCCCTAGAGGAGACCCAGTACTTC. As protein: CASSPLEETQYF.

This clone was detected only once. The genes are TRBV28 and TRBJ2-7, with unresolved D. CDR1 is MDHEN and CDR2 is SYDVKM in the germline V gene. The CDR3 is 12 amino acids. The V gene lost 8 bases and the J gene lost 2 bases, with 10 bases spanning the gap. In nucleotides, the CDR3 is TGTGCCAGCGGCCCGCTCACCTACGAGCAGTACTTC. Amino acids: CASGPLTYEQYF.

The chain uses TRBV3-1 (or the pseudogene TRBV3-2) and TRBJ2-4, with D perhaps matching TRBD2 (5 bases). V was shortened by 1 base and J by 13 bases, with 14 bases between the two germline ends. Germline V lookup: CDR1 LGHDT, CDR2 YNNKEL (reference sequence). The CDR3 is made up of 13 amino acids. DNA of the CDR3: TGTGCCAGCAGCCAAGTAACTAGAACTTTACAGTACTTC. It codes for CASSQVTRTLQYF.

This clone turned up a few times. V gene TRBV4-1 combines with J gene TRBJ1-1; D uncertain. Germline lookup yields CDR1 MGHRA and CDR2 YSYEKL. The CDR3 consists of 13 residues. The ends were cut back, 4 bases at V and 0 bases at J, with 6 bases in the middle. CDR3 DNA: TGCGCCAGCAGCCTTCGTGTGAACACTGAAGCTTTCTTT. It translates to CASSLRVNTEAFF.

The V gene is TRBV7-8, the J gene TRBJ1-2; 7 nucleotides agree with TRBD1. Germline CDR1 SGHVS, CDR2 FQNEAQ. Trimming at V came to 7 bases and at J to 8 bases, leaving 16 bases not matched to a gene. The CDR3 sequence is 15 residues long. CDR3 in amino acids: CASTLLSRQGDGYTF. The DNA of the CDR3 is TGTGCCAGCACCCTCCTCTCCCGACAGGGCGACGGCTACACCTTC.

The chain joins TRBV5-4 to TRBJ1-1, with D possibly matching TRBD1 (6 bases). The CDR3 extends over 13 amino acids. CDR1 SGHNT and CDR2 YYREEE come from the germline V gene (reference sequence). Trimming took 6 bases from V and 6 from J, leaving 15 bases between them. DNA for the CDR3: TGTGCCAGCAAATACAGGGACTTCTCTGAAGCTTTCTTT. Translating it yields CASKYRDFSEAFF.

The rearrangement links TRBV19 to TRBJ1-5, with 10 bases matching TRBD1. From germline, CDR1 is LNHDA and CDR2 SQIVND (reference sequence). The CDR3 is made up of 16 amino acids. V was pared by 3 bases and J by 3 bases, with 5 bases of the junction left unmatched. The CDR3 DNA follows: TGTGCCAGTAGTATCATCGACAGGGGGCTCAATCAGCCCCAGCATTTT. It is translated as CASSIIDRGLNQPQHF.

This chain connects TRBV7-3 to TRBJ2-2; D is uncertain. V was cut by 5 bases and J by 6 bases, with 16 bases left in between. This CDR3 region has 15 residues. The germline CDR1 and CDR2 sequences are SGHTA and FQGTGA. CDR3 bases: TGTGCCAGCAGCCCCAGGACCTCAGGAGCCGGGGAGCTGTTTTTT. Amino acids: CASSPRTSGAGELFF.

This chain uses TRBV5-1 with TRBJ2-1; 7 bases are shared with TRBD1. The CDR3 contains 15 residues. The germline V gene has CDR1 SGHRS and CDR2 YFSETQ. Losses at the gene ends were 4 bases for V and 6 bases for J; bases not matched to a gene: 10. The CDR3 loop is CASSTQGRGSNEQFF. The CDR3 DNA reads TGCGCCAGCAGCACACAGGGGCGCGGGTCCAATGAGCAGTTCTTC.

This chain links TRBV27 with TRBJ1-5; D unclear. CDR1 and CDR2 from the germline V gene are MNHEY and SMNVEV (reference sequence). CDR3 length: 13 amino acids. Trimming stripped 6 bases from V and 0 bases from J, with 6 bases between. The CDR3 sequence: CASSQNSNQPQHF. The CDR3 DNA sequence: TGTGCCAGCAGCCAAAATAGCAATCAGCCCCAGCATTTT.

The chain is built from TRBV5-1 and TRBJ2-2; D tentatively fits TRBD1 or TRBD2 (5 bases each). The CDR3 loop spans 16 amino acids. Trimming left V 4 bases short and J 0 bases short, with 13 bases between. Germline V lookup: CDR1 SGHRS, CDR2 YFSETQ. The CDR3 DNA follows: TGCGCCAGCAGCCTGGGCAGGGAGCCGAACACCGGGGAGCTGTTTTTT. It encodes CASSLGREPNTGELFF.